The 15 T cell receptor beta chains presented below share a single source sample, sequenced in a study of cytomegalovirus exposure and HLA in healthy donors. Primers included in the PCR were 60 Vbeta and 13 Jbeta primers. Assay: immunoSEQ multiplex PCR; the TCRdb copy retains only in-frame clones and omits some. Seen here are approximately 110,000 clones, roughly 69% observed once, and the top ten hold just over 8%. Sequenced: PBMCs. Receptors originate from a woman in her thirties or forties in good health and CMV-seropositive.

V and J are TRBV6-1 and TRBJ2-5; 8 bases line up with TRBD1. This CDR3 is built from 13 residues. Trimming removed 4 bases from V and 8 bases from J; junction bases left unmatched: 6. Per the germline V gene, CDR1 is MNHNS and CDR2 is SASEGT. CDR3 residues: CASSADRGYTQYF. CDR3 nucleotide sequence: TGTGCCAGCAGTGCTGACAGGGGATACACCCAGTACTTC.

This clone turned up a few times. This chain joins TRBV6-5 and TRBJ2-5; 10 bases are shared with TRBD1. Germline loops: CDR1 MNHEY, CDR2 SVGAGI. The CDR3 covers 15 residues. V lost 0 bases to trimming and J lost 5 bases; unmatched junction nucleotides: 3. CDR3 amino acids: CASSYSTGGWETQYF. The DNA for the CDR3 is TGTGCCAGCAGTTACTCGACAGGGGGCTGGGAGACCCAGTACTTC.

The J gene is TRBJ2-5, the V gene TRBV2, with D tentatively TRBD1 (6 bases). CDR3 length: 18 residues. From germline, CDR1 is SNHLY and CDR2 FYNNEI. The V and J ends lost 9 bases and 1 base respectively, with 27 bases between them. The CDR3 bases are TGTGCCAGTACCCCCAACCCACAGGGAACAATACTCCAAGAGACCCAGTACTTC. This encodes CASTPNPQGTILQETQYF. The full variable domain, completed using reference TRBV2 and TRBJ2-5, is EPEVTQTPSHQVTQMGQEVILRCVPISNHLYFYWYRQILGQKVEFLVSFYNNEISEKSEIFDDQFSVERPDGSNFTLKIRSTKLEDSAMYFCASTPNPQGTILQETQYFGPGTRLLVL.

The chain has TRBV9 and TRBJ2-1; tentative D call: TRBD2 (5 bases). V dropped 4 bases and J dropped 6 bases, with 11 bases sitting between them. Germline V gene sequence: CDR1 SGDLS, CDR2 YYNGEE. The CDR3 totals 13 residues. The CDR3 coding sequence is TGTGCCAGCAGCACCTCAGGAGGCAATGAGCAGTTCTTC. Its protein is CASSTSGGNEQFF. The full variable domain, completed using reference TRBV9 and TRBJ2-1, is DSGVTQTPKHLITATGQRVTLRCSPRSGDLSVYWYQQSLDQGLQFLIQYYNGEERAKGNILERFSAQQFPDLHSELNLSSLELGDSALYFCASSTSGGNEQFFGPGTRLTVL.

This clone was detected only once. The V gene is TRBV30, the J gene TRBJ1-1; D may be TRBD1 (5 bases). Germline assignment: CDR1 GTSNPN and CDR2 SVGIG (reference sequence). V lost 1 base and J 1 base, leaving 13 bases between the germline ends. The CDR3 contains 15 residues. The CDR3, as DNA: TGTGCCTGGAGTGCCATGACAGATCAGAACACTGAAGCTTTCTTT. Translated, it gives CAWSAMTDQNTEAFF.

The chain links TRBV2 to TRBJ1-2; D not resolved. The CDR3 has 14 residues. Germline loops: CDR1 SNHLY, CDR2 FYNNEI. The V end lost 4 bases, the J end lost 2 bases, and 11 bases lay between the germline ends. The CDR3 nucleotides read TGTGCCAGCAGTGGAAGGGAGCAAAACTATGGCTACACCTTC. It codes for CASSGREQNYGYTF. Using reference TRBV2 and TRBJ1-2 for the parts outside the CDR3, the full variable domain is EPEVTQTPSHQVTQMGQEVILRCVPISNHLYFYWYRQILGQKVEFLVSFYNNEISEKSEIFDDQFSVERPDGSNFTLKIRSTKLEDSAMYFCASSGREQNYGYTFGSGTRLTVV.

In nucleotides, the CDR3 is TGTGCCAGCAGCACTCAGGGGGCGCGCACCGGGGAGCTGTTTTTT. Translated, it gives CASSTQGARTGELFF. J is TRBJ2-2 and V is TRBV9; TRBD1 matches 8 bases. With V trimmed by 4 bases and J by 4 bases, 6 bases remained unmatched. This CDR3 contains 15 residues. The germline CDR1 and CDR2 sequences are SGDLS and YYNGEE.

The chain has TRBV7-2 and TRBJ2-7, with 10 bases that match TRBD1. Germline V CDR1 and CDR2: SGHTA, FQGNSA. The V and J ends lost 1 base and 3 bases, in that order; junction bases with no gene match: 3. The CDR3 runs to 15 residues. In DNA form, the CDR3 reads TGTGCCAGCAGCTTAGGGGGACAGGGGTTCTACGAGCAGTACTTC. Translation: CASSLGGQGFYEQYF.

A few counts support this clone. The chain links TRBV7-2 to TRBJ2-5; a weak D match, TRBD2 (6 bases). Germline CDR1 is SGHTA and CDR2 is FQGNSA. The V end lost 3 bases, the J end lost 5 bases, and 16 bases lay between the germline ends. The CDR3 spans 15 residues. CDR3 DNA: TGTGCCAGCAGCTTGGGACTTAGCTCACACGAGACCCAGTACTTC. Translated: CASSLGLSSHETQYF.

This clone was observed a handful of times. This chain links TRBV5-6 with TRBJ1-1; a weak D match, TRBD1 (6 bases). V dropped 4 bases and J dropped 3 bases, with 13 bases sitting between them. CDR3 length equals 14 residues. The V gene's germline CDR1 is SGHDT and CDR2 YYEEEE. Here the CDR3 reads CASSKQGDDTEAFF. The CDR3 nucleotides read TGTGCCAGCAGCAAACAGGGTGACGACACTGAAGCTTTCTTT.

This clone occurred once. The rearrangement links TRBV7-9 to TRBJ2-6; 10 positions agree with TRBD1. Germline-derived CDR1 and CDR2 are SEHNR and FQNEAQ (reference sequence). The CDR3 is made up of 18 amino acids. V shed 4 bases and J 2 bases; nucleotides not matched to a gene: 8. The CDR3 nucleotides read TGTGCCAGCAGCTCCGTTGGGACAGGGGTGGCTGGGGCCAACGTCCTGACTTTC. This codes for CASSSVGTGVAGANVLTF.

The genes are TRBV5-1 and TRBJ1-5, with unresolved D. V lost 0 bases, J lost 0 bases, and 7 bases lay in between. The CDR3 consists of 15 residues. CDR1 is SGHRS, CDR2 YFSETQ, per germline. The DNA of the CDR3 is TGCGCCAGCAGCTTGGCCGGGAGTAGCAATCAGCCCCAGCATTTT. Translation: CASSLAGSSNQPQHF.

The chain recombines TRBV4-3 with TRBJ2-2; no firm D call. The CDR3 spans 15 residues. Germline loops: CDR1 LGHNA, CDR2 YSLEER. V was shortened by 1 base and J by 7 bases, with 13 bases between the two germline ends. As DNA, the CDR3 is TGCGCCAGCAGCCAAGGTGCTGGTACGGGCGGGGAGCTGTTTTTT. It translates to CASSQGAGTGGELFF.

This clone has only one observation. The gene calls are TRBV2 and TRBJ2-7; 8 bases line up with TRBD1. Germline V gene lookup returns CDR1 SNHLY and CDR2 FYNNEI. The CDR3 contains 14 residues. J was trimmed by 3 bases and V by 5 bases; bases with no gene match: 6. The CDR3 DNA follows: TGTGCCAGCAGTTACGGGACAGGTAGCTACGAGCAGTACTTC. Translated: CASSYGTGSYEQYF.

A word on this clone: Other nucleotide sequences from this sample produce the same CDR3. The V gene is TRBV5-1, the J gene TRBJ2-1; D is perhaps TRBD1 (5 bases). With 4 bases removed from V and 3 bases from J, the gap between germline ends came to 8 bases. Germline CDR1 SGHRS, CDR2 YFSETQ. This CDR3 region has 13 residues. CDR3 nucleotides: TGCGCCAGCAGCCCTCAGGGCTACAATGAGCAGTTCTTC. This translates into CASSPQGYNEQFF.